Presented here are 17 T cell receptor beta chains from one specimen sequenced in a study of blood T cell repertoires in COVID-19. Generated by immunoSEQ multiplex PCR, the TCRdb table keeps only in-frame clones and is missing some. The sample has some 190,000 clones, roughly 85% seen once. Sequencing was done on a sample of peripheral blood. These receptors originate from a woman of 80 years or more with acute or convalescent COVID-19.

This clone was counted once. This chain connects TRBV7-2 to TRBJ2-4, with TRBD1 matching over 11 bases. This CDR3 comprises 14 residues. Germline CDR1 reads SGHTA; CDR2 reads FQGNSA. The trim removed 5 bases at V and 5 bases at J, leaving 2 bases unmatched. DNA for the CDR3: TGTGCCAGCAGCCGGACAGGGGGCCAAAACATTCAGTACTTC. Residues: CASSRTGGQNIQYF.

The V and J genes are TRBV10-3 and TRBJ2-2; 10 nucleotides match TRBD2. The germline gives CDR1 ENHRY, CDR2 SYGVKD. J gave up 5 bases and V 6 bases, and 3 bases lay outside the gene matches. This CDR3 is 14 amino acids long. In DNA, the CDR3 is TGTGCCATCAGGGGACTAGCGAGGACCGGGGAGCTGTTTTTT. This translates into CAIRGLARTGELFF.

This clone showed up just once. The gene calls are TRBV6-5 and TRBJ1-6; the D is unclear. The V gene lost 0 bases and the J gene lost 6 bases, with 9 bases spanning the gap. In germline, CDR1 is MNHEY, CDR2 SVGAGI. The length of the CDR3 is 15 residues. In DNA, the CDR3 is TGTGCCAGCAGTTACTCGCCACAGTCTAATTCACCCCTCCACTTT. Its protein is CASSYSPQSNSPLHF.

This clone has a single count. The rearrangement uses TRBV19 and TRBJ2-2; 8 bases are a match to TRBD2. This CDR3 has 15 amino acids. Trimming removed 7 bases from V and 5 bases from J; junction bases left unmatched: 9. Looked up from germline, CDR1 is LNHDA and CDR2 is SQIVND (reference sequence). CDR3 loop: CASTGGDPVTGELFF. The CDR3 nucleotides read TGTGCCAGTACCGGGGGGGACCCCGTTACCGGGGAGCTGTTTTTT.

Only one count was recorded for this clone. The chain uses TRBV24-1 and TRBJ1-1; maybe TRBD1 (5 bases). V was clipped by 3 bases and J by 11 bases, with 15 bases between them. Germline V gene lookup returns CDR1 KGHDR and CDR2 SFDVKD. The CDR3 length is 13 residues. CDR3 region: CATSDAGGRGAFF. DNA for the CDR3: TGTGCCACCAGTGATGCCGGGGGGAGAGGGGCTTTCTTT.

The chain has TRBV2 and TRBJ2-3, with D perhaps TRBD1 (6 bases). V was pared by 3 bases and J by 2 bases, with 9 bases between. Germline V CDR1 and CDR2: SNHLY, FYNNEI. The CDR3 covers 14 residues. CDR3 bases: TGTGCCAGCAGTGATCAGGGGTTCACAGATACGCAGTATTTT. It specifies CASSDQGFTDTQYF.

J is TRBJ1-2 and V is TRBV7-2; TRBD1 matches 8 bases. Germline-derived CDR1 and CDR2 are SGHTA and FQGNSA. V was pared by 1 base and J by 8 bases, with 12 bases of the junction left unmatched. The CDR3 has 16 amino acids. CDR3 region: CASSLVLQGARKGYTF. CDR3 nucleotides: TGTGCCAGCAGCTTAGTATTGCAGGGGGCGCGGAAGGGCTACACCTTC. The variable domain in full, completed from reference TRBV7-2 and TRBJ1-2, reads GAGVSQSPSNKVTEKGKDVELRCDPISGHTALYWYRQSLGQGLEFLIYFQGNSAPDKSGLPSDRFSAERTGGSVSTLTIQRTQQEDSAVYLCASSLVLQGARKGYTFGSGTRLTVV.

This chain uses TRBV12-3 or TRBV12-4 with TRBJ1-2, with D maybe TRBD1 (5 bases). This CDR3 comprises 13 residues. V dropped 3 bases and J dropped 6 bases, with 11 bases sitting between them. The CDR3 sequence is CASSLGGLHGYTF. The CDR3 DNA sequence: TGTGCCAGCAGTTTGGGGGGATTACATGGCTACACCTTC.

The J gene is TRBJ2-7, the V gene TRBV5-1, with D possibly TRBD2 on 6 matching bases. Germline V CDR1 and CDR2: SGHRS, YFSETQ. The CDR3 is 14 residues long. V dropped 6 bases and J dropped 3 bases, with 16 bases sitting between them. The CDR3 DNA reads TGCGCCAGCACTCCCGGGAGTTCAAACTACGAGCAGTACTTC. Its translation is CASTPGSSNYEQYF. Full variable domain (rest looked up from reference TRBV5-1 and TRBJ2-7): KAGVTQTPRYLIKTRGQQVTLSCSPISGHRSVSWYQQTPGQGLQFLFEYFSETQRNKGNFPGRFSGRQFSNSRSEMNVSTLELGDSALYLCASTPGSSNYEQYFGPGTRLTVT.

This chain uses TRBV28 with TRBJ1-2; D might be TRBD1 (6 bases). CDR3 length equals 17 residues. V shed 1 base and J shed 4 bases, with 19 bases lying between them. In germline, CDR1 is MDHEN, CDR2 SYDVKM. CDR3 amino acids: CASSLSGGLFTFYGYTF. DNA of the CDR3: TGTGCCAGCAGTTTATCGGGGGGCCTCTTCACTTTCTATGGCTACACCTTC.

The genes are TRBV30 and TRBJ2-4, with TRBD1 as a possible D gene (7 bases). The length of the CDR3 is 12 residues. The V gene lost 3 bases and the J gene lost 8 bases, with 11 bases spanning the gap. The germline CDR1 and CDR2 sequences are GTSNPN and SVGIG (reference sequence). The CDR3 sequence: CAWSTRGDIQYF. The CDR3 nucleotides are TGTGCCTGGAGCACCAGGGGGGACATTCAGTACTTC.

The rearrangement uses TRBV10-3 and TRBJ1-5, with D possibly TRBD1 on 5 matching bases. Germline V CDR1 and CDR2: ENHRY, SYGVKD. Trimming took off 8 bases at V and 5 bases at J, with 19 bases between the two ends. CDR3 length: 15 amino acids. The CDR3 DNA is TGTGCCATCGGCAACCGTGGGGCTTATTATCAGCCCCAGCATTTT. Translating it yields CAIGNRGAYYQPQHF.

The chain carries TRBV19 and TRBJ1-2; no definite D call. The V end lost 4 bases, the J end lost 0 bases, and 12 bases lay between the germline ends. Per germline, CDR1 LNHDA and CDR2 SQIVND (reference sequence). There are 15 residues in the CDR3. CDR3 nucleotides: TGTGCCAGTAGTACGTTCGGAGCGCCTAACTATGGCTACACCTTC. As protein: CASSTFGAPNYGYTF.

The chain employs TRBV7-9 and TRBJ2-5; a weak D match, TRBD2 (6 bases). Trimming took off 1 base at V and 2 bases at J, with 11 bases between the two ends. CDR1 is SEHNR and CDR2 is FQNEAQ in the germline V gene (reference sequence). This CDR3 region has 15 residues. The CDR3 loop reads CASSLVMGRQETQYF. CDR3 bases: TGTGCCAGCAGCTTAGTTATGGGGAGGCAAGAGACCCAGTACTTC.

V and J are TRBV28 and TRBJ2-2, with a possible D match to TRBD2 (5 bases). The CDR3 consists of 16 residues. The V end lost 3 bases, the J end lost 5 bases, and 16 bases lay between the germline ends. Germline V gene sequence: CDR1 MDHEN, CDR2 SYDVKM. The CDR3 is CASSFNRGSVTGELFF. The CDR3 DNA follows: TGTGCCAGCAGTTTCAACCGGGGTTCAGTAACCGGGGAGCTGTTTTTT.

The chain recombines TRBV5-1 with TRBJ2-1; possibly TRBD1 for D (6 bases). The germline V gene has CDR1 SGHRS and CDR2 YFSETQ. The length of the CDR3 is 12 residues. V was pared by 2 bases and J by 7 bases, with 7 bases between. CDR3 protein: CASSLQGNEQFF. The CDR3 region has the DNA TGCGCCAGCAGCTTACAGGGAAATGAGCAGTTCTTC.

This clone was picked up one time. V and J are TRBV19 and TRBJ1-5, with D possibly matching TRBD1 (5 bases). Germline assignment: CDR1 LNHDA and CDR2 SQIVND (reference sequence). V lost 3 bases, J lost 7 bases, and 16 bases lay in between. The CDR3 totals 15 residues. CDR3 nucleotides: TGTGCCAGTAGTATTTTAAATGGGGCGAACCAGCCCCAGCATTTT. Protein product: CASSILNGANQPQHF.